The rows below give T cell receptor beta chains drawn from one sample of a study of identical twins. TCRdb ran MiXCR on the 5' RACE reads and lists one entry per CDR3 protein. The table includes about 500,000 distinct CDR3 sequences, approximately 15% detected once. The data were also submitted as part of a second study, on yellow fever vaccine responses in identical twins.

The sequencing input was CD4+ T cells sorted from blood. These receptors all stem from a woman younger than 30 in good health. CDR3s include the opening cysteine and the closing phenylalanine or tryptophan. Fields, in order: clone size, J gene, D gene, V gene, CDR3 protein, CDR3 DNA. The D gene is left open where the match is weak. Size values are once, few and many counts, or a class for expanded clones, and some rows have none.

once	TRBJ2-2	TRBD1	TRBV4-3	CASSQRHTGGPGELFF	TGCGCCAGCAGCCAAAGGCACACAGGGGGGCCCGGGGAGCTGTTTTTT
few	TRBJ2-1	TRBD2	TRBV4-1	CASSQEFQGGRGYNEQFF	TGCGCCAGCAGCCAAGAATTCCAAGGCGGGAGAGGCTACAATGAGCAGTTCTTC
once	TRBJ2-1	.	TRBV11-2	CASSLQGLYNEQFF	TGTGCCAGCAGCTTACAGGGTCTCTACAATGAGCAGTTCTTC
few	TRBJ2-7	TRBD1	TRBV12-3/TRBV12-4	CASSLAGQGVSTALYEQYF	TGTGCCAGCAGTTTAGCCGGACAGGGTGTGTCTACCGCCCTATACGAGCAGTACTTC
.	TRBJ2-1	.	TRBV29-1	CSALGFGEQFF	TGCAGCGCCCTAGGTTTCGGTGAGCAGTTCTTC
few	TRBJ1-5	TRBD1	TRBV19	CASSRGGVNQPQHF	TGTGCCAGTAGCAGGGGGGGAGTCAATCAGCCCCAGCATTTT
.	TRBJ1-4	.	TRBV7-9	CASSLAGRGGGEKLFF	TGTGCCAGCAGCTTAGCAGGAAGGGGTGGAGGTGAAAAACTGTTTTTT
.	TRBJ2-1	.	TRBV5-1	CASSTGWIGTEQFF	TGCGCCAGCAGCACCGGGTGGATCGGGACAGAGCAGTTCTTC
many	TRBJ2-3	TRBD2	TRBV7-2	CASSSRTSPNQISTDTQYF	TGTGCCAGCAGCTCTCGGACTAGCCCCAACCAAATTAGCACAGATACGCAGTATTTT
many	TRBJ2-7	.	TRBV12-3/TRBV12-4	CASSFKGGPYEQYF	TGTGCCAGCAGTTTTAAAGGGGGACCCTACGAGCAGTACTTC
few	TRBJ2-5	TRBD1	TRBV20-1	CSVQGAQETQYF	TGCAGTGTACAGGGGGCACAAGAGACCCAGTACTTC
few	TRBJ2-7	.	TRBV7-9	CASSPTRQESSYEQYF	TGTGCCAGCAGCCCAACGAGACAGGAAAGCTCCTACGAGCAGTACTTC
few	TRBJ2-7	.	TRBV2	CASSEVGYGDEQYF	TGTGCCAGCAGTGAAGTAGGGTATGGCGACGAGCAGTACTTC
.	TRBJ2-1	.	TRBV9	CASSVGDFYNEQFF	TGTGCCAGCAGCGTAGGAGATTTCTACAATGAGCAGTTCTTC
few	TRBJ2-3	TRBD2	TRBV7-2	CASRPSSGANTDTQYF	TGTGCCAGCAGACCCTCTAGCGGAGCTAACACAGATACGCAGTATTTT
few	TRBJ2-7	.	TRBV12-3/TRBV12-4	CASSLKSGGQKEQYF	TGTGCCAGCAGTTTAAAAAGCGGGGGACAGAAGGAGCAGTACTTC
.	TRBJ2-7	TRBD1	TRBV3-1	CASSGTGTAILPYEQYF	TGTGCCAGCAGCGGAACCGGGACAGCTATACTTCCCTACGAGCAGTACTTC
.	TRBJ2-1	TRBD1	TRBV6-2/TRBV6-3	CASRDPGQFYEQFF	TGTGCCAGCAGGGATCCGGGACAGTTTTATGAGCAGTTCTTC
.	TRBJ1-1	TRBD1	TRBV5-1	CASSFPGQATTEAFF	TGCGCCAGCAGCTTCCCGGGACAGGCTACCACTGAAGCTTTCTTT
.	TRBJ2-3	TRBD2	TRBV3-1	CASSQGLAGVTSTDTQYF	TGTGCCAGCAGCCAAGGACTAGCGGGAGTGACTAGCACAGATACGCAGTATTTT
.	TRBJ2-3	TRBD2	TRBV6-2/TRBV6-3	CASSSRPGLAGVDTQYF	TGTGCCAGCAGCTCCCGGCCGGGACTAGCGGGAGTAGATACGCAGTATTTT
few	TRBJ2-2	.	TRBV25-1	CASRNKGNTGELFF	TGTGCCAGCCGGAACAAGGGCAACACCGGGGAGCTGTTTTTT
.	TRBJ2-2	TRBD2	TRBV12-3/TRBV12-4	CASSLALLRASGHTGELFF	TGTGCCAGCAGTTTAGCGCTACTGCGGGCTAGCGGTCACACCGGGGAGCTGTTTTTT
many	TRBJ1-2	TRBD1	TRBV7-2	CASSLKTGEGYGYTF	TGTGCCAGCAGCTTAAAAACAGGGGAAGGCTATGGCTACACCTTC
.	TRBJ2-5	TRBD2	TRBV11-1	CASSPSGSGRGETQYF	TGTGCCAGCAGCCCCTCCGGGAGCGGGAGAGGCGAGACCCAGTACTTC
many	TRBJ2-3	.	TRBV6-2/TRBV6-3	CASSFGTQITDTQYF	TGTGCCAGCAGCTTCGGGACCCAAATCACAGATACGCAGTATTTT
.	TRBJ2-7	.	TRBV5-5	CASSSNGQRGGYKQYF	TGTGCCAGCAGCTCCAACGGACAGAGAGGAGGCTACAAGCAGTACTTC
.	TRBJ2-5	.	TRBV4-2	CASSLGLVGFPQETQYF	TGTGCCAGCAGCCTCGGGCTAGTGGGCTTCCCCCAAGAGACCCAGTACTTC
.	TRBJ2-7	TRBD1	TRBV5-1	CASSLGRQGGYEQYF	TGCGCCAGCAGCTTGGGGCGACAGGGGGGATACGAGCAGTACTTC
.	TRBJ2-1	.	TRBV20-1	CSAQRGASLAYNEQFF	TGCAGTGCTCAAAGAGGCGCTAGCCTGGCCTACAATGAGCAGTTCTTC
few	TRBJ1-2	.	TRBV5-6	CASSTTLSKNLYGYTF	TGTGCCAGCAGCACCACCTTATCAAAGAACCTCTATGGCTACACCTTC
few	TRBJ2-7	.	TRBV3-1	CASRSKPSASSEQYF	TGTGCCAGCAGATCAAAGCCATCAGCTTCCAGCGAGCAGTACTTC
few	TRBJ1-1	.	TRBV12-3/TRBV12-4	CASSLKGRGEAFF	TGTGCCAGCAGTCTAAAGGGGAGGGGTGAAGCTTTCTTT
many	TRBJ1-1	.	TRBV7-2	CASRPDGGTEAFF	TGTGCCAGCAGGCCAGACGGGGGCACTGAAGCTTTCTTT
few	TRBJ1-5	.	TRBV2	CASSELTENQPQHF	TGTGCCAGCAGTGAATTGACAGAAAATCAGCCCCAGCATTTT
.	TRBJ2-1	.	TRBV28	CASSPGRSLYNEQFF	TGTGCCAGCAGCCCAGGACGGTCTCTATACAATGAGCAGTTCTTC
few	TRBJ2-5	TRBD1	TRBV11-2	CASQIPGQGKETQYF	TGTGCCAGCCAAATTCCAGGACAGGGGAAAGAGACCCAGTACTTC
few	TRBJ1-5	.	TRBV20-1	CSASSGGSNQPQHF	TGCAGTGCTAGTAGCGGGGGTAGCAATCAGCCCCAGCATTTT
many	TRBJ2-3	.	TRBV20-1	CSARDPPIDTQYF	TGCAGTGCTAGAGATCCACCGATAGATACGCAGTATTTT
many	TRBJ2-2	TRBD2	TRBV6-2/TRBV6-3	CASSLAGGPNTGELFF	TGTGCCAGCAGTCTAGCGGGGGGACCGAACACCGGGGAGCTGTTTTTT
.	TRBJ2-5	TRBD1	TRBV20-1	CSAIQGAGETQYF	TGCAGTGCCATACAGGGGGCTGGGGAGACCCAGTACTTC
few	TRBJ2-1	.	TRBV6-5	CASSYAVGGEGNEQFF	TGTGCCAGCAGTTATGCGGTGGGGGGCGAAGGAAATGAGCAGTTCTTC
many	TRBJ2-2	TRBD1	TRBV5-1	CASSGGQGIAGELFF	TGCGCCAGCAGCGGGGGACAGGGAATAGCCGGGGAGCTGTTTTTT
many	TRBJ2-7	.	TRBV15	CATSRDVRVSDYEQYF	TGTGCCACCAGCAGAGACGTCAGGGTGTCGGACTACGAGCAGTACTTC
many	TRBJ2-3	.	TRBV5-1	CASSSRGDTQYF	TGCGCCAGCAGCTCAAGGGGAGATACGCAGTATTTT
.	TRBJ2-1	TRBD1	TRBV7-2	CASSLAPHRGAYNEQFF	TGTGCCAGCAGCTTAGCACCTCACAGGGGAGCCTACAATGAGCAGTTCTTC
.	TRBJ1-1	.	TRBV2	CASITGRRDTEAFF	TGTGCCAGCATCACAGGTAGAAGGGACACTGAAGCTTTCTTT
.	TRBJ1-2	.	TRBV6-2/TRBV6-3	CASSRAGQEGYTF	TGTGCCAGCAGCCGGGCTGGGCAGGAGGGCTACACCTTC
.	TRBJ2-2	TRBD2	TRBV20-1	CSATGLAGAHRELFF	TGCAGTGCCACAGGACTAGCGGGGGCCCACCGGGAGCTGTTTTTT
.	TRBJ2-1	.	TRBV6-2/TRBV6-3	CASSERGEQFF	TGTGCCAGCAGTGAGCGCGGTGAGCAGTTCTTC
few	TRBJ2-1	TRBD2	TRBV28	CASSSGLEQFF	TGTGCCAGCAGTTCGGGACTAGAGCAGTTCTTC
.	TRBJ2-5	.	TRBV5-1	CASSLRDLKQETQYF	TGCGCCAGCAGCTTGAGGGACCTCAAACAAGAGACCCAGTACTTC
.	TRBJ2-6	.	TRBV25-1	CASSDGQFSGANVLTF	TGTGCCAGCAGTGACGGACAGTTCTCTGGGGCCAACGTCCTGACTTTC